What follows are 15 T cell receptor beta chains derived from one specimen sequenced in a study of T cell repertoires in cytomegalovirus infection. What these receptors recognize is not known. MiXCR was run by TCRdb on the reads, yielding one entry per CDR3 protein. The sample contains 830,000 or so distinct CDR3 sequences, over 25% of which appear only once. This material consisted of cultured CD8+ T cells from PBMCs, taken from culture after CMV antigen stimulation. The receptors stem from a human donor in good health (CMV status not recorded). Some clones in this sample may be carry-over from other donors' samples.

This chain joins TRBV27 and TRBJ2-1, with 12 bases fitting TRBD2. Germline loops: CDR1 MNHEY, CDR2 SMNVEV (reference sequence). Trimming took 2 bases from V and 3 from J; bases not matched to a gene: 5. This CDR3 spans 17 amino acids. The CDR3 DNA follows: TGTGCCAGCAGTTTAAAACTAGCGGGGGGATTCTACAATGAGCAGTTCTTC. Its translation: CASSLKLAGGFYNEQFF.

This clonotype was detected a few times. The chain combines TRBV7-8 with TRBJ1-5; possible D gene TRBD1, 6 bases. V lost 1 base and J lost 5, with 12 bases in between. The CDR3 is made up of 15 amino acids. CDR1 SGHVS and CDR2 FQNEAQ come from the germline V gene. For the CDR3, the DNA is TGTGCCAGCAGCTTAGATACAGGGTCGGATCAGCCCCAGCATTTT. Protein sequence: CASSLDTGSDQPQHF.

V usage is TRBV7-9 and J usage is TRBJ2-3, with D possibly being TRBD1 (5 bases). CDR3 length equals 13 residues. CDR1 SEHNR and CDR2 FQNEAQ come from the germline V gene (reference sequence). V lost 6 bases and J lost 5, with 12 bases in between. The CDR3 protein is CASSSGFGDTQYF. The CDR3 coding sequence is TGTGCCAGCAGTTCAGGGTTCGGAGATACGCAGTATTTT.

The rearrangement joins TRBV19 to TRBJ2-2; D is uncertain. The CDR3 totals 13 residues. Trimming cost V 4 bases and J 6 bases, with 9 bases left between them. CDR1 and CDR2 (germline): LNHDA, SQIVND (reference sequence). The CDR3 here is CASSKKGSGELFF. The CDR3 DNA reads TGTGCCAGTAGTAAAAAGGGATCCGGGGAGCTGTTTTTT.

In its sample, this clonotype was seen a few times. V usage is TRBV10-3 and J usage is TRBJ2-3; D is unresolved. The V end was cut by 4 bases, the J end by 4 bases, with 9 bases between. The CDR3 has 13 residues. Germline V gives CDR1 ENHRY, CDR2 SYGVKD. For the CDR3, the DNA is TGTGCCATCAGTGGGTTCGAGGCAGATACGCAGTATTTT. It codes for CAISGFEADTQYF.

This clonotype was counted once. V usage is TRBV25-1 and J usage is TRBJ1-2; D ambiguous. Between the trimmed V and J ends, which lost 0 bases and 3 bases, there was a span of 11 bases. This CDR3 has 15 residues. Germline loops: CDR1 MGHDK, CDR2 SYGVNS. The CDR3 loop is CASSEYGSLDYGYTF. DNA of the CDR3: TGTGCCAGCAGTGAATATGGCTCCTTAGACTATGGCTACACCTTC.

As for this clonotype: It may be a read error: a sequence one base away is much more abundant. Given the absence of the conserved phenylalanine or tryptophan at the CDR3 end, a read error is likely. This chain joins TRBV7-6 and TRBJ1-1; the D gene is possibly TRBD1 (6 bases). CDR3 length equals 13 residues. The germline gives CDR1 SGHVS, CDR2 FNYEAQ. With 7 bases removed from V and 4 bases from J, the gap between germline ends came to 13 bases. The CDR3, as DNA: TGTGCCAGCATCGGAGGGGGGGGCACTGAAGCTTTCATT. This gives the protein CASIGGGGTEAFI.

The chain links TRBV6-1 to TRBJ1-2; the match to TRBD1 covers 12 bases. Trimming cost V 7 bases and J 8 bases; bases outside gene matches: 20. This CDR3 has 18 residues. The germline gives CDR1 MNHNS, CDR2 SASEGT. CDR3 sequence: CASTASRGQGARPGGYTF. The CDR3 nucleotides read TGTGCCAGCACCGCCAGTAGGGGACAGGGGGCCCGCCCAGGGGGCTACACCTTC.

The CDR3 region has the DNA TGTGCCAGCAGCCAAGGACAGGGACCGGGCTCCTACGAGCAGTACTTC. Translation gives CASSQGQGPGSYEQYF. The V gene is TRBV3-1, the J gene TRBJ2-7, with 7 bases fitting TRBD1. J lost 0 bases, V lost 1 base, and 6 bases had no gene match. Germline CDR1 and CDR2: LGHDT and YNNKEL (reference sequence). The CDR3 runs 16 residues.

In its sample, this clonotype was seen many times. The rearrangement joins TRBV7-6 to TRBJ2-1; 14 bases line up with TRBD2. Trimming at V came to 1 base and at J to 1 base, leaving 9 bases not matched to a gene. The CDR3 is 20 residues long. Germline assignment: CDR1 SGHVS and CDR2 FNYEAQ. The CDR3 bases are TGTGCCAGCAGCTTAGACCTTACCGGGACTAGCGGGGGTTCCTACAATGAGCAGTTCTTC. It translates to CASSLDLTGTSGGSYNEQFF.

CDR3 sequence (DNA): TGTGCCAGTAGTATTCCGCTGAGCAATCAGCCCCAGCATTTT. As protein: CASSIPLSNQPQHF. This rearrangement joins TRBV19 to TRBJ1-5; D call uncertain. CDR1 is LNHDA, CDR2 SQIVND, per germline (reference sequence). Trimming cost V 3 bases and J 1 base, with 7 bases left between them. This CDR3 is built from 14 residues.

This clonotype has just a few counts. The rearrangement joins TRBV19 to TRBJ1-2, with D possibly matching TRBD1 (6 bases). V lost 5 bases and J 7 bases, leaving 17 bases between the germline ends. Germline-derived CDR1 and CDR2 are LNHDA and SQIVND (reference sequence). The CDR3 sequence is 14 residues long. CDR3 amino acids: CASSLGTSQFGYTF. The CDR3 region has the DNA TGTGCCAGTAGTCTTGGGACAAGCCAGTTTGGCTACACCTTC.

The V call is TRBV28, the J call TRBJ1-2; D is possibly TRBD1 (6 bases). The V and J ends lost 3 bases and 0 bases respectively, with 20 bases between them. Germline V gene lookup returns CDR1 MDHEN and CDR2 SYDVKM. The CDR3 sequence is 18 residues long. CDR3 region: CASSLAAMGTSANYGYTF. CDR3 DNA sequence: TGTGCCAGCAGTTTGGCCGCAATGGGGACAAGTGCTAACTATGGCTACACCTTC.

V and J are TRBV3-1 and TRBJ2-2; D unresolved. The ends were cut back, 1 base at V and 4 bases at J, with 13 bases in the middle. This CDR3 has 16 amino acids. Germline V gene lookup returns CDR1 LGHDT and CDR2 YNNKEL (reference sequence). The CDR3 DNA reads as TGTGCCAGCAGCCAAGTCGCGGCCGTCCCCACCGGGGAGCTGTTTTTT. Translating gives CASSQVAAVPTGELFF.

The J gene is TRBJ1-4, the V gene TRBV27, with TRBD1 as a possible D gene (5 bases). V lost 5 bases, J lost 8 bases, and 15 bases lay in between. The length of the CDR3 is 14 residues. Germline assignment: CDR1 MNHEY and CDR2 SMNVEV (reference sequence). CDR3 coding DNA: TGTGCCAGCAGTCTACTACAGGAAAGGGAAAAACTGTTTTTT. It specifies CASSLLQEREKLFF.